The TCR beta chain under discussion was sequenced for a study of cytomegalovirus exposure and HLA in healthy donors. The PCR employed 60 Vbeta primers together with 13 Jbeta primers. Profiling relied on immunoSEQ multiplex PCR, and the TCRdb table lists in-frame clones only, not all of them. The profile shows under 200,000 clones, roughly 82% of them singletons. This clone was observed a handful of times. Unmatched junction bases numbered 8, after V lost 5 bases and J lost 5 bases. The CDR3 loop spans 16 amino acids. The germline gives CDR1 SEHNR, CDR2 FQNEAQ (reference sequence). The TCR was taken from a man aged 45-65 years in good health and CMV-seropositive. The specimen sequenced was PBMCs. The V gene is TRBV7-9, the J gene TRBJ2-1; TRBD1 matches 11 bases. The CDR3 loop is CASSLDRGRGNNEQFF. DNA of the CDR3: TGTGCCAGCAGCCTGGACAGGGGGCGAGGAAACAATGAGCAGTTCTTC. The complete variable domain, with remaining parts taken from reference TRBV7-9 and TRBJ2-1, reads DTGVSQNPRHKITKRGQNVTFRCDPISEHNRLYWYRQTLGQGPEFLTYFQNEAQLEKSRLLSDRFSAERPKGSFSTLEIQRTEQGDSAMYLCASSLDRGRGNNEQFFGPGTRLTVL.